This T cell receptor beta chain originates from a study of CD8 T cells in Susac syndrome. With random hexamers, reverse transcription was performed on 0.5 to 1 ug of RNA. TCRdb processed the immunoSEQ multiplex PCR reads anew with MiXCR; each CDR3 protein has one entry. This table has fewer than 85,000 distinct CDR3 sequences, approximately 94% appearing once. The J segment lost 7 bases and the V segment lost 6 bases, leaving 9 bases of the junction unmatched. Looked up from germline, CDR1 is SNHLY and CDR2 is FYNNEI. The CDR3 runs to 14 residues. CD8+ and CD4+ T cells taken from blood had their TCR beta sequenced.

The TCR originated in a human donor with multiple sclerosis. The specimen sequenced was CD8+ T cells from PBMCs. J is TRBJ1-5 and V is TRBV2; 7 bases agree with TRBD1. This chain's CDR3 is CASRGDSPGQPQHF. The CDR3 DNA is TGTGCCAGCAGGGGGGACAGCCCGGGGCAGCCCCAGCATTTT.